This T cell receptor (beta chain) was observed in a study of blood T cell repertoires in COVID-19. About the research overall: The origin of the acute and convalescent COVID-19 samples was the United States, Italy and Spain. In each case, the material was cDNA or gDNA derived from T cells, B-cell-depleted T cells, or PBMCs.

Source study methods: Scientists estimated how many nucleated cells there were by amplifying reference gene primers. The data were produced by immunoSEQ multiplex PCR, yet TCRdb's version contains in-frame clones alone and is incomplete. V, J and clone size are taken as reported in that table, and D and trimming were inferred from the DNA itself. The table has some 350,000 clones, roughly nine tenths seen once. Germline V gene sequence: CDR1 SGHRS, CDR2 YFSETQ. CDR3 size: 16 residues. V was clipped by 1 base and J by 0 bases, with 11 bases between them. Seattle enrolled patients during active infection and tracked them longitudinally.

What was sequenced was peripheral blood. The chain carries TRBV5-1 and TRBJ2-1, with a possible D match to TRBD1 (6 bases). This clonotype originated in a young woman with COVID-19, enrolled during active disease. The CDR3 loop reads CASSLNRASSYNEQFF. The CDR3 DNA sequence: TGCGCCAGCAGCTTGAACAGGGCAAGCTCCTACAATGAGCAGTTCTTC. Combining the CDR3 with reference TRBV5-1 and TRBJ2-1 gives the whole variable domain KAGVTQTPRYLIKTRGQQVTLSCSPISGHRSVSWYQQTPGQGLQFLFEYFSETQRNKGNFPGRFSGRQFSNSRSEMNVSTLELGDSALYLCASSLNRASSYNEQFFGPGTRLTVL.